Below are 15 T cell receptor beta chains sequenced from a single sample in a study of blood T cell repertoires in COVID-19. Profiling relied on immunoSEQ multiplex PCR, and the TCRdb table lists in-frame clones only, not all of them. The sample shows approximately 89,000 clones, 87% of them seen only once. The sequencing input was peripheral blood. The receptor set was obtained from a man aged 70-80 years with acute or convalescent COVID-19.

This clone has just one count. V gene TRBV6-6 combines with J gene TRBJ2-7; 8 bases align to TRBD2. V gave up 8 bases and J gave up 0 bases; unmatched junction bases: 12. This CDR3 comprises 16 residues. Germline lookup yields CDR1 MNHNY and CDR2 SVGAGI (reference sequence). The CDR3 reads CASRTPLAGSSYEQYF. CDR3 sequence (DNA): TGTGCCAGCCGCACCCCCCTAGCGGGTAGCTCCTACGAGCAGTACTTC.

The rearrangement uses TRBV11-2 and TRBJ1-2; possible D gene TRBD1, 5 bases. Per the germline V gene, CDR1 is SGHAT and CDR2 is FQNNGV. Between the trimmed V and J ends, which lost 4 bases and 8 bases, there was a span of 14 bases. CDR3 length: 13 residues. This CDR3 is CASSSGTAVGYTF. CDR3 DNA sequence: TGTGCCAGCAGCTCGGGGACTGCGGTAGGCTACACCTTC.

As DNA, the CDR3 is TGTGCCAGCAGCTTAGGAGACTACGAGCAGTACTTC. Protein product: CASSLGDYEQYF. This sequence joins TRBV7-9 and TRBJ2-7; D ambiguous. CDR3 length: 12 residues. The germline gives CDR1 SEHNR, CDR2 FQNEAQ (reference sequence). V was shortened by 1 base and J by 3 bases, with 4 bases between the two germline ends. Supplemented by reference TRBV7-9 and TRBJ2-7, the full variable domain reads DTGVSQNPRHKITKRGQNVTFRCDPISEHNRLYWYRQTLGQGPEFLTYFQNEAQLEKSRLLSDRFSAERPKGSFSTLEIQRTEQGDSAMYLCASSLGDYEQYFGPGTRLTVT.

Concerning this clone itself: Other DNA sequences of this sample code for an identical CDR3. V usage is TRBV5-1 and J usage is TRBJ2-2; the D is unclear. From germline, CDR1 is SGHRS and CDR2 YFSETQ. The CDR3 runs to 15 residues. Trimming left V 0 bases short and J 0 bases short, with 6 bases between. CDR3 bases: TGCGCCAGCAGCTTGGACGGTACGAACACCGGGGAGCTGTTTTTT. This encodes CASSLDGTNTGELFF.

The V gene is TRBV24-1, the J gene TRBJ2-5; 7 bases fit TRBD2. Germline V lookup: CDR1 KGHDR, CDR2 SFDVKD. The CDR3 loop spans 13 amino acids. With V trimmed by 5 bases and J by 6 bases, 5 bases remained unmatched. As DNA, the CDR3 is TGTGCCACCAGTGCCACGGGAGGAAAGACCCAGTACTTC. Protein sequence: CATSATGGKTQYF.

This rearrangement joins TRBV28 to TRBJ1-5; 8 bases align to TRBD1. Germline CDR1 MDHEN, CDR2 SYDVKM. The CDR3 has 19 residues. V gave up 3 bases and J gave up 2 bases; unmatched junction bases: 15. This CDR3 reads CASSFRKAGGVSGNQPQHF. The CDR3 nucleotides read TGTGCCAGCAGTTTCCGTAAGGCAGGGGGCGTCTCGGGCAATCAGCCCCAGCATTTT.

This clone was detected only a few times. The chain couples TRBV29-1 to TRBJ2-1; 10 bases align to TRBD1. V lost 6 bases, J lost 7 bases, and 15 bases stayed unmatched. This CDR3 region has 16 residues. CDR1 and CDR2 from the germline V gene are SQVTM and ANQGSEA. CDR3 in amino acids: CSVLRGPGQGTNEQFF. DNA for the CDR3: TGCAGCGTCCTCAGGGGGCCGGGACAGGGGACGAATGAGCAGTTCTTC.

This chain uses TRBV12-3 or TRBV12-4 with TRBJ1-2; D remains ambiguous. This CDR3 is 11 amino acids long. Trimming stripped 8 bases from V and 0 bases from J, with 4 bases between. In DNA form, the CDR3 reads TGTGCCAGCTCTCCTAACTATGGCTACACCTTC. Protein: CASSPNYGYTF.

For the CDR3, the DNA is TGTGCCAGCAGCGTACAGGGAGGGCAAGAGACCCAGTACTTC. Translated: CASSVQGGQETQYF. The chain combines TRBV11-2 with TRBJ2-5, with D possibly TRBD2 on 7 matching bases. The CDR3 covers 14 residues. Trimming took 5 bases from V and 2 from J, leaving 12 bases between them. From germline, CDR1 is SGHAT and CDR2 FQNNGV.

The V and J genes are TRBV12-3 or TRBV12-4 and TRBJ2-7, with 8 bases lining up with TRBD1. This CDR3 comprises 11 residues. The trim removed 3 bases at V and 12 bases at J, leaving 4 bases unmatched. The CDR3 is CASSFGTGVYF. The CDR3 DNA reads as TGTGCCAGCAGTTTTGGGACAGGTGTGTACTTC.

The chain links TRBV9 to TRBJ2-5; TRBD2 agrees at 9 bases. This CDR3 has 14 residues. The germline gives CDR1 SGDLS, CDR2 YYNGEE. V shed 0 bases and J 5 bases; nucleotides not matched to a gene: 2. In nucleotides, the CDR3 is TGTGCCAGCAGCGTAGATAGCGGGGGTGAGACCCAGTACTTC. Protein product: CASSVDSGGETQYF.

The chain links TRBV6-5 to TRBJ2-7, with 9 bases that match TRBD1. Germline V gene lookup returns CDR1 MNHEY and CDR2 SVGAGI. V shed 6 bases and J 7 bases; nucleotides not matched to a gene: 7. There are 13 residues in the CDR3. CDR3 nucleotides: TGTGCCAGCAGCCAAGGGACAGGGAGAGAGCAGTACTTC. Encoded protein: CASSQGTGREQYF.

The rearrangement links TRBV2 to TRBJ2-2; 8 bases match TRBD2. Germline V CDR1 and CDR2: SNHLY, FYNNEI. With 8 bases clipped from V and 5 bases from J, the junction kept 7 bases outside the gene matches. This CDR3 spans 14 amino acids. CDR3 protein: CASSAGGSTGELFF. CDR3 in DNA: TGTGCCAGCTCCGCGGGGGGATCTACCGGGGAGCTGTTTTTT.

The J gene is TRBJ2-7, the V gene TRBV6-7; 9 bases are a match to TRBD1. TRBV6-7 is placed among ORFs of uncertain function. The CDR3 has 15 amino acids. Trimming cost V 5 bases and J 2 bases; bases outside gene matches: 7. The CDR3, as DNA: TGTGCCAGCAGTCCCCGGACAGGGGAAACCTACGAGCAGTACGTC. It translates to CASSPRTGETYEQYV.

The CDR3 sequence: CASSSPGQAAAQHF. The CDR3 DNA follows: TGTGCCAGCAGCTCCCCGGGACAGGCCGCGGCCCAGCATTTT. The chain couples TRBV7-8 to TRBJ1-5, with TRBD1 matching 8 bases. Trimming took 4 bases from V and 11 from J; bases not matched to a gene: 10. Germline V gene data show CDR1 as SGHVS and CDR2 as FQNEAQ. There are 14 residues in the CDR3.